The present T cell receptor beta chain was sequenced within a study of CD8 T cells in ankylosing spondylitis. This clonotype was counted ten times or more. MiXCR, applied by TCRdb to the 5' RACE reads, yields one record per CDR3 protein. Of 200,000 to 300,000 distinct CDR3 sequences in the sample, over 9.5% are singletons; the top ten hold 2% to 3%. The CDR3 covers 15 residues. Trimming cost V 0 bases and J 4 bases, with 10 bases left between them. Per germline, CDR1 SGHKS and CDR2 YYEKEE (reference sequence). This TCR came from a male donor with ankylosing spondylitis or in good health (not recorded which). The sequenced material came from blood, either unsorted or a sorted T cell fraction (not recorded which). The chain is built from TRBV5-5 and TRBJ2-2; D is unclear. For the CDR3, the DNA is TGTGCCAGCAGCTTGGGGTATCCCTTCACCGGGGAGCTGTTTTTT. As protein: CASSLGYPFTGELFF. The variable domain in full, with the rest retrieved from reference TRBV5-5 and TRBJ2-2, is DAGVTQSPTHLIKTRGQQVTLRCSPISGHKSVSWYQQVLGQGPQFIFQYYEKEERGRGNFPDRFSARQFPNYSSELNVNALLLGDSALYLCASSLGYPFTGELFFGEGSRLTVL.